What follows describes a single TCR beta chain. These data belong to a study of blood T cell repertoires in COVID-19. Study context: Acute and convalescent COVID-19 samples came from the United States, Italy and Spain. The analysed material was cDNA or gDNA that came from T cells, B-cell-depleted T cells, or PBMCs.

The germline CDR1 and CDR2 sequences are SNHLY and FYNNEI. V lost 9 bases and J 0 bases, leaving 9 bases between the germline ends. CDR3 length: 14 amino acids. Produced via immunoSEQ multiplex PCR; TCRdb's table is partial and in-frame only. The sample consists of 25,000 to 35,000 clones, 83% of them appearing once. This TCR came from a man aged 65 to 79 with active COVID-19. The sequencing input was peripheral blood. The rearrangement links TRBV2 to TRBJ2-6; D ambiguous. The CDR3 DNA is TGTGCCAGTAAACAGAGCTCTGGGGCCAACGTCCTGACTTTC. Translated: CASKQSSGANVLTF.